The source of this TCR beta chain is a study of identifying expanded T cells in peripheral blood. General study points: Differentially abundant clones: about 1.1 between replicates, 16.4 at 2 to 3 weeks, roughly 18 at four. Variance in clone template counts between approximately 2-week samples significantly increased with total template count across all healthy donors.

During the collection period, no donor immune events like infections were recorded. Profiled with immunoSEQ multiplex PCR; TCRdb holds only in-frame clones, not every one. The table lists 55,000 to 75,000 clones, 70% to 90% of them singletons. The junction had 9 bases not matched to a gene; V was cut back by 8 bases and J by 5 bases. This CDR3 contains 13 residues. Germline CDR1 is MNHEY and CDR2 is SVGAGI. Points on this clone: Its antigen is currently unknown.

The chain carries TRBV6-5 and TRBJ2-7; 7 bases line up with TRBD1. The sequence derives from a person aged 18 to 70 in good health. Sequencing input: blood. In DNA form, the CDR3 reads TGTGCCAGCGGCTTCAAGACAGGGAACGAGCAGTACTTC. Protein product: CASGFKTGNEQYF.